Listed below are T cell receptor beta chains from one sample, sequenced in a study of blood T cell repertoires in COVID-19. Libraries were prepared by immunoSEQ multiplex PCR; TCRdb keeps only in-frame clonotypes and omits some of them. This sample carries roughly 250,000 clones, around 90% of them seen once, and the ten largest clones take approximately 2%. Material: PBMCs or T cells enriched from blood (not recorded which). The receptors stem from a woman aged 18-35 years who had recovered from COVID-19. CDR3s include the opening cysteine and the closing phenylalanine or tryptophan. A D gene is named only where the DNA matches it firmly. Clone size appears in some rows only: once, few, many, or a class for an expanded clone.

clone size: NA; V gene: TRBV19; D gene: NA; J gene: TRBJ1-3; CDR3 DNA: TGTGCCAGTAGTATAAGGGGCTCTGGAAACACCATATATTTT; CDR3 protein: CASSIRGSGNTIYF
clone size: NA; V gene: TRBV6-4; D gene: NA; J gene: TRBJ2-1; CDR3 DNA: TGTGCCAGCAGTGACAGGGGTATTGAGCAGTTCTTC; CDR3 protein: CASSDRGIEQFF
clone size: many; V gene: TRBV6-2/TRBV6-3; D gene: TRBD1; J gene: TRBJ1-1; CDR3 DNA: TGTGCCAGCAGCATTTTCGGACAGGGCGGGTACACTGAAGCTTTCTTT; CDR3 protein: CASSIFGQGGYTEAFF
clone size: NA; V gene: TRBV23-1; D gene: TRBD1; J gene: TRBJ1-2; CDR3 DNA: TGCGCCAGCAGTCTACGTCCATACCGGGACAGGGATGACTATGGCTACACCTTC; CDR3 protein: CASSLRPYRDRDDYGYTF
clone size: NA; V gene: TRBV7-8; D gene: TRBD1; J gene: TRBJ2-1; CDR3 DNA: TGTGCCAGCAGCTTAGAGGGACAGACACAGTTCTTC; CDR3 protein: CASSLEGQTQFF
clone size: NA; V gene: TRBV5-1; D gene: NA; J gene: TRBJ1-1; CDR3 DNA: TGCGCCAGCAGCTTGGGGATAGGGGTTACTGAAGCTTTCTTT; CDR3 protein: CASSLGIGVTEAFF
clone size: NA; V gene: TRBV2; D gene: NA; J gene: TRBJ2-1; CDR3 DNA: TGTGCCAGCAGTGCGAGGGTAATTACCTACAATGAGCAGTTCTTC; CDR3 protein: CASSARVITYNEQFF
clone size: NA; V gene: TRBV6-1; D gene: NA; J gene: TRBJ2-7; CDR3 DNA: TGTGCCAGCAGTGAGAGGGCAGGTGAGCAGTACTTC; CDR3 protein: CASSERAGEQYF
clone size: NA; V gene: TRBV18; D gene: NA; J gene: TRBJ2-2; CDR3 DNA: TGTGCCAGCTCACCTGGCCAGGGTCTAACCGGGGAGCTGTTTTTT; CDR3 protein: CASSPGQGLTGELFF
clone size: few; V gene: TRBV20-1; D gene: NA; J gene: TRBJ2-2; CDR3 DNA: TGCAGTGCTAGCCTGTCCGGGGAGCTGTTTTTT; CDR3 protein: CSASLSGELFF
clone size: NA; V gene: TRBV9; D gene: TRBD2; J gene: TRBJ2-1; CDR3 DNA: TGTGCCAGCAGCGGGGGACTAGCCGACAATGAGCAGTTCTTC; CDR3 protein: CASSGGLADNEQFF
clone size: NA; V gene: TRBV24-1; D gene: TRBD1; J gene: TRBJ2-1; CDR3 DNA: TGTGCCACCAGTGACGAACGGACAGGGGCGATGCATCAGTTCTTC; CDR3 protein: CATSDERTGAMHQFF
clone size: NA; V gene: TRBV21-1; D gene: NA; J gene: TRBJ1-2; CDR3 DNA: TGTGCCAGCAGCAAAGAAGGGGAAACTTTCCCTCCGACGGGCTACACCTTC; CDR3 protein: CASSKEGETFPPTGYTF
clone size: NA; V gene: TRBV5-6; D gene: TRBD1; J gene: TRBJ2-2; CDR3 DNA: TGTGCCAGCAGGGCTCGGGGACAGCGGCTCCACACCGGGGAGCTGTTTTTT; CDR3 protein: CASRARGQRLHTGELFF
clone size: NA; V gene: TRBV10-3; D gene: NA; J gene: TRBJ2-7; CDR3 DNA: TGTGCCATCAGTGATGCTTCGGGAATAGGAGAGCAGTACTTC; CDR3 protein: CAISDASGIGEQYF
clone size: NA; V gene: TRBV28; D gene: TRBD2; J gene: TRBJ2-7; CDR3 DNA: TGTGCCAGCTCAGGACTAGCCAAGGGTAAGGGATACGAGCAGTACTTC; CDR3 protein: CASSGLAKGKGYEQYF
clone size: NA; V gene: TRBV5-1; D gene: NA; J gene: TRBJ2-7; CDR3 DNA: TGCGCCAGCAGCTTGGATCCAGGGGTGTACGAGCAGTACTTC; CDR3 protein: CASSLDPGVYEQYF
clone size: NA; V gene: TRBV15; D gene: NA; J gene: TRBJ1-2; CDR3 DNA: TGTGCCACCAGCAGAGATTGGAGGGTTACTAACTATGGCTACACCTTC; CDR3 protein: CATSRDWRVTNYGYTF
clone size: NA; V gene: TRBV5-6; D gene: TRBD2; J gene: TRBJ2-4; CDR3 DNA: TGTGCCAGCAGCTTGGAGGCGACTAGCAACATTCAGTACTTC; CDR3 protein: CASSLEATSNIQYF
clone size: NA; V gene: TRBV29-1; D gene: TRBD1; J gene: TRBJ1-1; CDR3 DNA: TGCAGCGGCGAAACGGGACAGGGAAACGCAGCTTTCTTT; CDR3 protein: CSGETGQGNAAFF
clone size: NA; V gene: TRBV2; D gene: NA; J gene: TRBJ1-2; CDR3 DNA: TGTGCCAGCAGGGACGGACAAAGTAGCCTCTATGGCTACACCTTC; CDR3 protein: CASRDGQSSLYGYTF
clone size: once; V gene: TRBV7-6; D gene: NA; J gene: TRBJ2-5; CDR3 DNA: TGTGCCAGCAGCTTAGAGGGAGGGGGGGAGACCCAGTACTTC; CDR3 protein: CASSLEGGGETQYF
clone size: NA; V gene: TRBV2; D gene: TRBD1; J gene: TRBJ1-5; CDR3 DNA: TGTGCCAGCAGTTCATGGACAGGCACAAATCAGCCCCAGCATTTT; CDR3 protein: CASSSWTGTNQPQHF
clone size: once; V gene: TRBV6-1; D gene: NA; J gene: TRBJ1-5; CDR3 DNA: TGTGCCAGCAGTGTGGAGACAGGTCCTTTCAATCAGCCCCAGCATTTT; CDR3 protein: CASSVETGPFNQPQHF
clone size: NA; V gene: TRBV27; D gene: TRBD1; J gene: TRBJ1-1; CDR3 DNA: TGTGCCAGCAGTTTACTTCTCGGGACAGGGCTGAACACTGAAGCTTTCTTT; CDR3 protein: CASSLLLGTGLNTEAFF
clone size: NA; V gene: TRBV27; D gene: TRBD2; J gene: TRBJ2-7; CDR3 DNA: TGTGCCAGCAGTTCCAGACTAGCGGGAGGGAAGTACGAGCAGTACTTC; CDR3 protein: CASSSRLAGGKYEQYF
clone size: NA; V gene: TRBV28; D gene: NA; J gene: TRBJ2-1; CDR3 DNA: TGTGCCAGCAGCCCAACAAATGAGCAGTTCTTC; CDR3 protein: CASSPTNEQFF
clone size: NA; V gene: TRBV19; D gene: NA; J gene: TRBJ1-5; CDR3 DNA: TGTGCCAGTGATAACGCGCGGACAAGCACCAATCAGCCCCAGCATTTT; CDR3 protein: CASDNARTSTNQPQHF
clone size: NA; V gene: TRBV10-1; D gene: TRBD2; J gene: TRBJ2-1; CDR3 DNA: TGCGCCAGCAGTGGGCTAGCGGGAGCGAACTACAATGAGCAGTTCTTC; CDR3 protein: CASSGLAGANYNEQFF
clone size: once; V gene: TRBV27; D gene: NA; J gene: TRBJ1-2; CDR3 DNA: TGTGCCAGCAAAGGGGGGGTGTTATATGGCTACACCTTC; CDR3 protein: CASKGGVLYGYTF
clone size: NA; V gene: TRBV30; D gene: TRBD1; J gene: TRBJ1-2; CDR3 DNA: TGTGCCTGGAGTGTATCGAGAGGACCGGGACAGGGTTATGGCTACACCTTC; CDR3 protein: CAWSVSRGPGQGYGYTF
clone size: NA; V gene: TRBV27; D gene: NA; J gene: TRBJ1-2; CDR3 DNA: TGTGCCAGCGGCTCGGGACAACTTAACTATGGCTACACCTTC; CDR3 protein: CASGSGQLNYGYTF
clone size: NA; V gene: TRBV7-9; D gene: NA; J gene: TRBJ2-2; CDR3 DNA: TGTGCCAGCAGTTCACAGGGAGTCGGGGAGCTGTTTTTT; CDR3 protein: CASSSQGVGELFF
clone size: NA; V gene: TRBV11-2; D gene: NA; J gene: TRBJ2-1; CDR3 DNA: TGTGCCAGCAGCTTCGGTTGGCGGAGCTCCTACAATGAGCAGTTCTTC; CDR3 protein: CASSFGWRSSYNEQFF
clone size: NA; V gene: TRBV19; D gene: NA; J gene: TRBJ2-2; CDR3 DNA: TGTGCCAGTAGTATACAGATCAACACCGGGGAGCTGTTTTTT; CDR3 protein: CASSIQINTGELFF
clone size: NA; V gene: TRBV10-3; D gene: TRBD1; J gene: TRBJ1-6; CDR3 DNA: TGTGCCATCAGTGAGTCGGCGACAGGGAGTTCACCCCTCCACTTT; CDR3 protein: CAISESATGSSPLHF
clone size: NA; V gene: TRBV11-2; D gene: NA; J gene: TRBJ1-1; CDR3 DNA: TGTGCCAGCAGCTTTCGGAGCCTGAACACTGAAGCTTTCTTT; CDR3 protein: CASSFRSLNTEAFF
clone size: once; V gene: TRBV27; D gene: TRBD1; J gene: TRBJ2-7; CDR3 DNA: TGTGCCAGCAGTTTACTGGGGACAGTCAACTACGAGCAGTACTTC; CDR3 protein: CASSLLGTVNYEQYF
clone size: NA; V gene: TRBV6-5; D gene: NA; J gene: TRBJ1-5; CDR3 DNA: TGTGCCAGCAGTAACAGGGATAATCAGCCCCAGCATTTT; CDR3 protein: CASSNRDNQPQHF
clone size: NA; V gene: TRBV6-5; D gene: TRBD1; J gene: TRBJ2-7; CDR3 DNA: TGTGCCAGCAGTTACTCGGCCCAGGGGGCTCCCTACGAGCAGTACTTC; CDR3 protein: CASSYSAQGAPYEQYF
clone size: NA; V gene: TRBV3-1/TRBV3-2; D gene: NA; J gene: TRBJ1-1; CDR3 DNA: TGTGCCAGCAGCCAAACTAGTACTGAAGCTTTCTTT; CDR3 protein: CASSQTSTEAFF
clone size: NA; V gene: TRBV7-9; D gene: NA; J gene: TRBJ2-7; CDR3 DNA: TGTGCCAGCAGCTCCACTAGCAGCTCCTACGAGCAGTACTTC; CDR3 protein: CASSSTSSSYEQYF
clone size: NA; V gene: TRBV5-6; D gene: NA; J gene: TRBJ1-5; CDR3 DNA: TGTGCCAGCAGCGGAGGGAGGAGTCAGCCCCAGCATTTT; CDR3 protein: CASSGGRSQPQHF
clone size: once; V gene: TRBV28; D gene: NA; J gene: TRBJ2-1; CDR3 DNA: TGTGCCAGCAGTTCCCAGGGTGAGCAGTTCTTC; CDR3 protein: CASSSQGEQFF
clone size: NA; V gene: TRBV25-1; D gene: NA; J gene: TRBJ1-6; CDR3 DNA: TGTGCCAGCAGAGTGGGCGGGACGAATAATTCACCCCTCCACTTT; CDR3 protein: CASRVGGTNNSPLHF
clone size: NA; V gene: TRBV10-3; D gene: NA; J gene: TRBJ1-2; CDR3 DNA: TGTGCCATCGGAGGAACAGCCTATGGCTACACCTTC; CDR3 protein: CAIGGTAYGYTF
clone size: NA; V gene: TRBV27; D gene: TRBD2; J gene: TRBJ2-3; CDR3 DNA: TGTGGGACTAGCCCCATGGTCACAGATACGCAGTATTTT; CDR3 protein: CGTSPMVTDTQYF
clone size: once; V gene: TRBV9; D gene: TRBD2; J gene: TRBJ2-1; CDR3 DNA: TGTGCCAGCAGCGTCACGGGGGGGCTCTCTTACAATGAGCAGTTCTTC; CDR3 protein: CASSVTGGLSYNEQFF
clone size: NA; V gene: TRBV5-5; D gene: TRBD2; J gene: TRBJ2-2; CDR3 DNA: TGTGCCAGCAGCTTGTCGCCGCGGACTAGGACCGGGGAGCTGTTTTTT; CDR3 protein: CASSLSPRTRTGELFF
clone size: NA; V gene: TRBV3-1/TRBV3-2; D gene: NA; J gene: TRBJ1-4; CDR3 DNA: TGTGCCAGCAGCCAAGAGGGGACGGGGGGAAAACTGTTTTTT; CDR3 protein: CASSQEGTGGKLFF
clone size: NA; V gene: TRBV6-2/TRBV6-3; D gene: NA; J gene: TRBJ1-1; CDR3 DNA: TGTGCCAGCAGTTCCTTGGCCAGAAGTGAAGCTTTCTTT; CDR3 protein: CASSSLARSEAFF
clone size: NA; V gene: TRBV7-8; D gene: NA; J gene: TRBJ2-2; CDR3 DNA: TGTGCCAGCAGCTTAGCCGGGGTTTCGACCGGGGAGCTGTTTTTT; CDR3 protein: CASSLAGVSTGELFF
clone size: NA; V gene: TRBV27; D gene: TRBD1; J gene: TRBJ1-2; CDR3 DNA: TGTGCCAGCAGTCTTACCGGGACAGGGGAGGGGTATGGCTACACCTTC; CDR3 protein: CASSLTGTGEGYGYTF
clone size: NA; V gene: TRBV7-8; D gene: NA; J gene: TRBJ2-7; CDR3 DNA: TGTGCCAGCTTACAAAGTCCGAACTCCTACGAGCAGTACTTC; CDR3 protein: CASLQSPNSYEQYF
clone size: NA; V gene: TRBV28; D gene: TRBD1; J gene: TRBJ1-1; CDR3 DNA: TGTGCCAGCGGATCGGGACAGGGGGATCGGAACACTGAAGCTTTCTTT; CDR3 protein: CASGSGQGDRNTEAFF
clone size: NA; V gene: TRBV5-1; D gene: TRBD2; J gene: TRBJ2-7; CDR3 DNA: TGCGCCAGCAGCCCCGGGACTAGCGGGGGTGGCTACGAGCAGTACTTC; CDR3 protein: CASSPGTSGGGYEQYF
clone size: NA; V gene: TRBV29-1; D gene: TRBD1; J gene: TRBJ1-3; CDR3 DNA: TGCAGCGTCAGTCCGGGACAGAGCTCTGGAAACACCATATATTTT; CDR3 protein: CSVSPGQSSGNTIYF
clone size: NA; V gene: TRBV4-2; D gene: TRBD1; J gene: TRBJ2-3; CDR3 DNA: TGTGCCAGCAGCCAAGGGACAGGAGACACAGATACGCAGTATTTT; CDR3 protein: CASSQGTGDTDTQYF
clone size: NA; V gene: TRBV5-4; D gene: TRBD1; J gene: TRBJ1-3; CDR3 DNA: TGTGCCAGCAGCGCGACCGGGACAGGGGTCTTCAGAAACACCATATATTTT; CDR3 protein: CASSATGTGVFRNTIYF
clone size: NA; V gene: TRBV9; D gene: NA; J gene: TRBJ1-5; CDR3 DNA: TGTGCCAGCAGCGCTTGGGCCGGGAGCAAGCCCCAGCATTTT; CDR3 protein: CASSAWAGSKPQHF